These 13 T cell receptor beta chains originate from one sample sequenced in a study of cytomegalovirus exposure and HLA in healthy donors. 13 Jbeta primers and 60 Vbeta primers were used for the PCR. Some clones are missing from TCRdb's copy, which holds only in-frame ones; the method was immunoSEQ multiplex PCR. Among about 230,000 clones listed, 80% to 90% were seen once. The sample comprised PBMCs. Receptor source: a girl aged 2 to 9 in good health and CMV-seronegative.

This clone was seen more than once but under ten times. V is TRBV7-9 and J is TRBJ2-6, with TRBD2 matching over 11 bases. Trimming at V came to 9 bases and at J to 0 bases, leaving 4 bases not matched to a gene. Germline values: CDR1 SEHNR, CDR2 FQNEAQ (reference sequence). This CDR3 contains 16 residues. The CDR3 sequence: CASRLAGLSGANVLTF. CDR3 bases: TGTGCCAGTAGACTAGCGGGACTCTCTGGGGCCAACGTCCTGACTTTC.

This chain joins TRBV2 and TRBJ1-1; D might be TRBD1 (5 bases). The germline CDR1 and CDR2 sequences are SNHLY and FYNNEI. Trimming stripped 5 bases from V and 4 bases from J, with 11 bases between. CDR3 length equals 13 residues. The CDR3 DNA reads TGTGCCAGCAGTAAGGGGAGGGGCACTGAAGCTTTCTTT. It specifies CASSKGRGTEAFF.

The chain employs TRBV6-1 and TRBJ2-7, with D unresolved. Trimming left V 3 bases short and J 9 bases short, with 21 bases between. Germline loops: CDR1 MNHNS, CDR2 SASEGT. CDR3 length: 15 amino acids. CDR3 nucleotide sequence: TGTGCCAGCAGTGAGGTACAGTCGGCCTCAAGACGGCAGTACTTC. This sequence encodes CASSEVQSASRRQYF.

V gene TRBV5-1 combines with J gene TRBJ2-6; the D gene is possibly TRBD1 (5 bases). V shed 8 bases and J shed 0 bases, with 9 bases lying between them. CDR1 and CDR2 (germline): SGHRS, YFSETQ. The CDR3 loop spans 14 amino acids. CDR3 region: CASKQDSGANVLTF. The CDR3 nucleotides are TGCGCCAGTAAACAGGACTCTGGGGCCAACGTCCTGACTTTC.

The V gene is TRBV2, the J gene TRBJ1-4, with TRBD1 matching 7 bases. CDR1 SNHLY and CDR2 FYNNEI come from the germline V gene. After removal of 4 bases from V and 5 bases from J, the junction contained 4 bases not matched to a gene. This CDR3 has 14 amino acids. The CDR3 loop is CASSVTQGNEKLFF. In DNA form, the CDR3 reads TGTGCCAGCAGTGTAACACAGGGGAATGAAAAACTGTTTTTT.

This clone was counted once. This chain links TRBV11-3 with TRBJ2-1; D is uncertain. The CDR3 has 15 amino acids. V was clipped by 0 bases and J by 1 base, with 7 bases between them. Germline CDR1 reads SGHNT; CDR2 reads YENEEA. The CDR3 DNA follows: TGTGCCAGCAGCTTAGATCCACGGTCCTACAATGAGCAGTTCTTC. Translating it yields CASSLDPRSYNEQFF.

In the case of this clone: This sample also contains other DNA sequences that code for the same CDR3. CDR3 in amino acids: CASSLPGGTDTQYF. DNA of the CDR3: TGCGCCAGCAGCTTGCCGGGGGGGACAGATACGCAGTATTTT. This chain uses TRBV5-1 with TRBJ2-3, with 8 bases that match TRBD2. Germline lookup yields CDR1 SGHRS and CDR2 YFSETQ. V lost 1 base and J lost 3; bases outside the gene matches: 1. The CDR3 spans 14 residues.

The rearrangement uses TRBV18 and TRBJ1-5; D call uncertain. The CDR3 is made up of 13 amino acids. Trimming cost V 6 bases and J 6 bases, with 12 bases left between them. The germline V gene has CDR1 KGHSH and CDR2 LQKENI. CDR3 amino acids: CASSRELGQPQHF. The CDR3 DNA follows: TGTGCCAGCTCCCGAGAACTTGGTCAGCCCCAGCATTTT. Complete variable domain (other parts from reference TRBV18 and TRBJ1-5): NAGVMQNPRHLVRRRGQEARLRCSPMKGHSHVYWYRQLPEEGLKFMVYLQKENIIDESGMPKERFSAEFPKEGPSILRIQQVVRGDSAAYFCASSRELGQPQHFGDGTRLSIL.

The chain combines TRBV5-4 with TRBJ1-4; tentative D call: TRBD1 (5 bases). Germline V CDR1 and CDR2: SGHNT, YYREEE (reference sequence). V was trimmed by 2 bases and J by 8 bases, leaving 13 bases between them. CDR3 length: 14 amino acids. In nucleotides, the CDR3 is TGTGCCAGCAGCTTATCGGCAGGGAACGAAAAACTGTTTTTT. Translating gives CASSLSAGNEKLFF. Combining the CDR3 with reference TRBV5-4 and TRBJ1-4 gives the whole variable domain ETGVTQSPTHLIKTRGQQVTLRCSSQSGHNTVSWYQQALGQGPQFIFQYYREEENGRGNFPPRFSGLQFPNYSSELNVNALELDDSALYLCASSLSAGNEKLFFGSGTQLSVL.

The chain has TRBV5-4 and TRBJ2-5, with 9 bases fitting TRBD1. Trimming cost V 2 bases and J 7 bases; bases outside gene matches: 6. The CDR3 has 14 amino acids. CDR1 and CDR2 (germline): SGHNT, YYREEE (reference sequence). This chain's CDR3 is CASSLRGQGGTQYF. Written as DNA, the CDR3 is TGTGCCAGCAGCTTAAGGGGACAGGGCGGGACCCAGTACTTC.

The chain uses TRBV5-8 and TRBJ2-3; perhaps TRBD2 as D (6 bases). The germline CDR1 and CDR2 sequences are SGHTS and YDEGEE. The CDR3 contains 13 residues. V dropped 3 bases and J dropped 5 bases, with 10 bases sitting between them. The CDR3 coding sequence is TGTGCCAGCAGCTATTGGGGGGTAGATACGCAGTATTTT. As protein: CASSYWGVDTQYF.

The chain employs TRBV18 and TRBJ2-7; tentative D call: TRBD2 (6 bases). Trimming shortened V by 3 bases and J by 3 bases, and 18 bases separated the two germline ends. The V gene's germline CDR1 is KGHSH and CDR2 LQKENI. The CDR3 totals 16 residues. The CDR3 spells CASSPTPGLENYEQYF. Written as DNA, the CDR3 is TGTGCCAGCTCACCCACCCCGGGACTGGAAAACTACGAGCAGTACTTC.

The chain couples TRBV6-5 to TRBJ2-7; D is unclear. CDR1 is MNHEY and CDR2 is SVGAGI in the germline V gene. CDR3 length: 15 residues. Trimming pared 2 bases from V and 0 bases from J, leaving 11 bases between. CDR3 residues: CASSYGQAISYEQYF. In DNA, the CDR3 is TGTGCCAGCAGTTACGGGCAGGCTATCTCCTACGAGCAGTACTTC.